This T cell receptor (beta chain) was obtained from a study of blood T cell repertoires in COVID-19. Whole-study context: Acute-phase and convalescent COVID-19 samples originated in the United States, Italy and Spain. PBMCs, B-cell-depleted T cells, or T cells provided the cDNA or gDNA that made up the material.

The CDR3 has 20 residues. After removal of 4 bases from V and 0 bases from J, the junction contained 11 bases not matched to a gene. Germline assignment: CDR1 MNHEY and CDR2 SVGEGT. Per the study methods: Researchers report that nucleated cell counts were estimated from reference gene primer amplification. The repertoire was sequenced with immunoSEQ multiplex PCR; TCRdb's copy has only in-frame clones and lacks some. The V and J calls and clone size are taken from that table; D and trimming were inferred from the DNA. The data hold approximately 74,000 clones, with more than 75% observed a single time.

V and J are TRBV6-2 or TRBV6-3 and TRBJ2-1, with 14 positions matching TRBD2. The source material was peripheral blood. This TCR derives from a woman aged 60-70 years with acute or convalescent COVID-19. CDR3: CASSSGPGLAGESSYNEQFF. For the CDR3, the DNA is TGTGCCAGCAGTTCAGGACCGGGACTAGCGGGAGAGAGCTCCTACAATGAGCAGTTCTTC.